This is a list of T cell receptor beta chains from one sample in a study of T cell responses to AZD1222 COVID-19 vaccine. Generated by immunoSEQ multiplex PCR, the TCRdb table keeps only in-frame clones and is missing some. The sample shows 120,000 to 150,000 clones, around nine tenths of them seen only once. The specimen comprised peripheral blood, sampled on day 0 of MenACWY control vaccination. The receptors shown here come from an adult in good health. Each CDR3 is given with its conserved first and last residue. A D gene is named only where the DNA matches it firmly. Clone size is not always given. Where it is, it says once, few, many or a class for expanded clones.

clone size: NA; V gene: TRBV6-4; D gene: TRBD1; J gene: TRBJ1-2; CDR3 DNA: TGTGCCACCCCGACAGGGAACTATGGCTACACCTTC; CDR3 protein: CATPTGNYGYTF
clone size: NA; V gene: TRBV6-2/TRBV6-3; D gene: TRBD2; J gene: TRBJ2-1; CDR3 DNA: TGTGCCAGCAGTTACTCTAGGCGGGGGGGGCACAATGAGCAGTTCTTC; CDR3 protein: CASSYSRRGGHNEQFF
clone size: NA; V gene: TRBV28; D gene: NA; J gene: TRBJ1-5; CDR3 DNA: TGTGCCAGCAGTCTTGCCCGGGGCGGGCAGGTTAATCAGCCCCAGCATTTT; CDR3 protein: CASSLARGGQVNQPQHF
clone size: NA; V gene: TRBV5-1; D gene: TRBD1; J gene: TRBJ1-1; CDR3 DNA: TGCGCCAGCAGCTTGGAAGGGTACAGGGGTGACACTGAAGCTTTCTTT; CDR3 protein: CASSLEGYRGDTEAFF
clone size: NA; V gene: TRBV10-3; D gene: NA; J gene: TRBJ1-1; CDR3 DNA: TGTGCCACTGCCCTTCAGATTAACACTGAAGCTTTCTTT; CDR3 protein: CATALQINTEAFF
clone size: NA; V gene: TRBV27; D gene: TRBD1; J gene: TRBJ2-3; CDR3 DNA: TGTGCCAGCAGACCAGGGGGCGCCGGTGCAGATACGCAGTATTTT; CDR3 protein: CASRPGGAGADTQYF
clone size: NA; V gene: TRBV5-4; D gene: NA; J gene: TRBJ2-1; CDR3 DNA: TGTGCCAGCAGCTTGGATGGTTCCTACAATGAGCAGTTCTTC; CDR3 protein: CASSLDGSYNEQFF
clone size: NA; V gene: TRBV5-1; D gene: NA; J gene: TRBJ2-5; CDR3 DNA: TGCGCCAGCAGCTTAGACTGGTGGGGGACCCAGTACTTC; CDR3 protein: CASSLDWWGTQYF
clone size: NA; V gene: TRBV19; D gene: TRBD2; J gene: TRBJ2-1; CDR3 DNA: TGTGCCAGTACCCCACTAGCGGGAGACAATGAGCAGTTCTTC; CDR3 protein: CASTPLAGDNEQFF
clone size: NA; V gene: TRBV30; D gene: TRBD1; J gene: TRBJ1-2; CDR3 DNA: TGTGCCTGGAGTGCTGGAGGGGGCGATGGCTACACCTTC; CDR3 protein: CAWSAGGGDGYTF
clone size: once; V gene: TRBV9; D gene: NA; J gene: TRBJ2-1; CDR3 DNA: TGTGCCAGCAGCTTTCAAGGGGCTATCGGTGAGCAGTTCTTC; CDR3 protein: CASSFQGAIGEQFF
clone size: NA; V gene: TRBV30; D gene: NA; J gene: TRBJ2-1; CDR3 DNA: TGTGCTTCCAGAGGGGACGTGATCTCCTACAATGAGCAGTTCTTC; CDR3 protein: CASRGDVISYNEQFF
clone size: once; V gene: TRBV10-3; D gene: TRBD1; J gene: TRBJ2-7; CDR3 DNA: TGTGCCATCAGAGACAGGGTCTACGAGCAGTACTTC; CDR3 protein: CAIRDRVYEQYF
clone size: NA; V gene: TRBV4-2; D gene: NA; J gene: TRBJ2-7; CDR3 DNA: TGTGCCAGCAGCCATGACCGGGACTCCCCCTACGAGCAGTACTTC; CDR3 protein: CASSHDRDSPYEQYF
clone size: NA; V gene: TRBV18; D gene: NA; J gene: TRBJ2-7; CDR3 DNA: TGTGCCAGCTCACCGAGTCCCACGTTGGGATACGAGCAGTACTTC; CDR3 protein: CASSPSPTLGYEQYF
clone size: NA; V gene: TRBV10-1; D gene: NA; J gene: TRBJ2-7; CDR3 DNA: TGCGCCAGCAGTGAGTCCCGGGCTAGCGTAACAACCTACGAGCAGTACTTC; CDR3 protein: CASSESRASVTTYEQYF
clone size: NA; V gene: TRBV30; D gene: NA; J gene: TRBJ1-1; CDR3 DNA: TGTGCCTGGATTCCGGGCCTGGGCTTCACTGAAGCTTTCTTT; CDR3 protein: CAWIPGLGFTEAFF
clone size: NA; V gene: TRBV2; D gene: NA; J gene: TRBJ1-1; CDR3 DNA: TGTGCCAGCTGCCGCCAGCCGAACACTGAAGCTTTCTTT; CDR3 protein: CASCRQPNTEAFF
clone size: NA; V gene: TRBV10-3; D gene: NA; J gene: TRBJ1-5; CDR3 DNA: TGTGCCATCAGTGAGTCTACGGATTCCAATCAGCCCCAGCATTTT; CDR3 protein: CAISESTDSNQPQHF
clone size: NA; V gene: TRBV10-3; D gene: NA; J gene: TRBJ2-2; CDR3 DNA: TGTGCCACCTCTCGGGACTCCCGGGCCGGGGAGCTGTTTTTT; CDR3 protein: CATSRDSRAGELFF